This TCR beta chain derives from a study of blood T cell repertoires in COVID-19 (TCRdb year 2020). About the investigation overall: Collaborator samples came from the United States, Italy and Spain and covered acute and convalescent phases of COVID-19. The dataset comprised deeply sampled blood TCRbeta repertoires from subjects exposed to, actively infected with, or recovered from COVID-19. A de-identified subject ID, COVID-19 status, age in years and sex were almost always included in the sample metadata. The repertoires were released in a freely available public database meant as a resource for research on the immune response to SARS-CoV-2. Where available, HLA class I and class II types were obtained from metadata supplied by the sample provider rather than from assay-based typing. The material from the prospective study consisted of cDNA or gDNA derived from T cells, B-cell-depleted T cells, or PBMCs. The samples were drawn from two sources: the first 160 participants of the ongoing ImmuneRACE study, and approximately 1,300 subjects contributed by 6 global collaborators.

Whole blood was collected in K2EDTA tubes by collaborating institutions according to the institutions' own protocols. For TCRbeta analysis, collaborator samples were shipped as frozen whole blood, as isolated PBMCs, or as DNA extracted from either sample type. TCRbeta CDR3 regions were amplified from genomic DNA by means of the immunoSEQ Assay, a bias-controlled multiplex PCR. In the authors' own workflow: The number of nucleated cells in each sample was estimated by amplification of reference gene primers within the assay. To quantify the absolute abundance of each unique TCRbeta CDR3 rearrangement, sequence reads were collapsed and filtered. For each sample, productive Simpson clonality was calculated as the square root of Simpson's diversity index over productive rearrangements. The source is immuneACCESS, and TCRdb retained only in-frame sequences with V and J called. Part of the clones is not carried over; for the studies checked, unresolved V genes explain less than half of this, and the remainder is unexplained. V and J calls and clone size are copied from that table; D and trimming were computed from the DNA. In all, the sample holds around 60,000 clones, and about 91% of those were seen once. Approximately 2.5% of the sample belongs to the ten largest clones.

Overall study outcomes, separate from this receptor: Clinical and demographic metadata were provided uncurated, with the amount varying by source and participant.

About this clone itself: Its antigen has not been determined. There are no base qualities to consult, and no much larger clone falls within one base.

V lost 3 bases and J lost 5 bases, and the count of bases not matched to a germline gene is 9. Spanning cysteine to phenylalanine, the CDR3 consists of 15 amino acids. Just the 45-base CDR3 DNA is kept, in frame starting at base 1. CDR1 and CDR2 are read off the germline V gene as SGHTA and FQGNSA. The origin of this receptor is a man in his fifties or sixties with acute or convalescent COVID-19. Sequencing input: peripheral blood. The V gene is TRBV7-2 and the J gene is TRBJ1-1; the central 7 bases match TRBD1. The DNA sequence follows: TGTGCCAGCAGCTTTCGACAGGGAGTGGGGACTGAAGCTTTCTTT. This sequence encodes CASSFRQGVGTEAFF.